Listed below are T cell receptor beta chains from one sample, sequenced in a study of vaccination effects on CD4 cells after COVID-19. Their target antigens are unknown. Data came from immunoSEQ multiplex PCR; TCRdb stores just in-frame clones and leaves some out. The sample has approximately 46,000 clones, around 76% seen once; the top ten hold approximately 8.6%. Here the sequenced sample was CD4+ T cells from PBMCs cultured without peptide, taken before COVID-19 vaccination. These receptors all come from a human donor who had a prior SARS-CoV-2 infection. CDR3s include the opening cysteine and the closing phenylalanine or tryptophan. The order of the fields is V gene, J gene, D gene, clone size, CDR3 protein, CDR3 DNA. The D gene is left open where the match is weak. Only some rows state a clone size, as once, few, many or a class for expanded clones.

TRBV6-5	TRBJ1-1	TRBD1	once	CASSYLVDRDTEAFF	TGTGCCAGCAGTTACTTAGTTGACAGGGACACTGAAGCTTTCTTT
TRBV5-1	TRBJ1-1	TRBD1	NA	CASSSDAATGGGPLAFF	TGCGCCAGCAGCTCAGATGCGGCAACGGGAGGGGGCCCCCTCGCTTTCTTT
TRBV2	TRBJ2-7	NA	NA	CASSITGLGSEQYF	TGTGCCAGCAGCATTACGGGACTTGGGTCCGAGCAGTACTTC
TRBV11-3	TRBJ2-7	NA	NA	CASSRSGYEQYF	TGTGCCAGCAGCCGTAGCGGCTACGAGCAGTACTTC
TRBV5-4	TRBJ2-5	NA	NA	CASSPSGRETQYF	TGTGCCAGCAGCCCTAGTGGGCGGGAGACCCAGTACTTC
TRBV18	TRBJ2-7	TRBD2	NA	CASSQPGLAGGPDEQYF	TGTGCCAGCTCACAACCGGGACTAGCGGGAGGGCCCGACGAGCAGTACTTC
TRBV15	TRBJ1-1	NA	NA	CATSRDYGGLAFF	TGTGCCACCAGCAGAGATTACGGGGGGCTCGCTTTCTTT
TRBV15	TRBJ2-3	NA	NA	CATRHSTDTQYF	TGTGCCACCCGCCACAGCACAGATACGCAGTATTTT
TRBV3-1/TRBV3-2	TRBJ2-1	NA	NA	CASSPREQYNEQFF	TGTGCCAGCAGCCCTCGGGAGCAATACAATGAGCAGTTCTTC
TRBV19	TRBJ2-2	NA	few	CASSDRRTGELFF	TGTGCCAGTAGTGACAGGAGGACCGGGGAGCTGTTTTTT
TRBV5-1	TRBJ1-4	NA	once	CASTDLGEKLFF	TGCGCCAGCACGGATTTAGGGGAAAAACTGTTTTTT